This TCR beta chain was recorded in a study of cytomegalovirus exposure and HLA in healthy donors. CDR1 and CDR2 (germline): SGHVS, FQNEAQ. CDR3 size: 15 residues. V was cut by 1 base and J by 4 bases, with 11 bases left in between. Study results and limitations: The authors listed around 150 TCR beta chains as cytomegalovirus-associated. The records held CMV serostatus as the only immune exposure information. Later on, an analysis found that several of the most significant clusters appeared to be linked to common viral pathogens, which included parvovirus B19.

PCR amplification relied on 60 Vbeta primers (plus 13 Jbeta primers). The data were produced by immunoSEQ multiplex PCR, yet TCRdb's version contains in-frame clones alone and is incomplete. The table records more than 110,000 clones, approximately 84% of them present only once. On this clone: Its cognate antigen is unknown.

The TCR comes from a man aged 25 to 40 in good health and CMV-seropositive. The chain employs TRBV7-8 and TRBJ1-5; maybe TRBD1 (5 bases). Sequencing used PBMCs. Here the CDR3 DNA reads TGTGCCAGCAGCTTAGACAGGCTTGGAAATCAGCCCCAGCATTTT. It yields the protein CASSLDRLGNQPQHF.